The clone carrying this T cell receptor (beta chain) was picked up a small number of times. Antigen unknown. V was trimmed by 3 bases and J by 0 bases, leaving 11 bases between them. There are 14 residues in the CDR3. Germline V lookup: CDR1 DFQATT, CDR2 SNEGSKA (reference sequence). MiXCR, applied by TCRdb to the 5' RACE reads, yields one record per CDR3 protein. The sample consists of around 550,000 distinct CDR3 sequences, about 16% of them appearing once. This sample was taken from a study of identical twins. Whole-study findings and limits: Clonotypes of the beta chain that were abundant in cord blood carried fewer insertions (memory repertoires showed none). Invariant MAIT and iNKT cells may have partly biased zero-insertion analyses.

These data were likewise used in another study, on yellow fever vaccine responses in identical twins. From that paper: Reportedly, the response of twins' T cells to the vaccine seemed partly convergent, partly personalized.

This chain links TRBV20-1 with TRBJ1-1; D remains ambiguous. The clonotype was recovered from a woman in her late teens or twenties in good health. Sequencing was carried out using CD4+ T cells sorted from blood. CDR3 bases: TGCAGTGCTAGGAGGGCAACCATGAACACTGAAGCTTTCTTT. It specifies CSARRATMNTEAFF.